A selection of T cell receptor beta chains follows, all from one sample in a study of T-cell memory formation after mild COVID-19. One entry per CDR3 protein, called by TCRdb with MiXCR from the 5' RACE reads. The sample holds around 470,000 distinct CDR3 sequences, roughly 20% seen once. Material for sequencing was PBMCs or a T cell subset sorted from them (not recorded which). These receptors originate from an adult woman who had mild COVID-19 (a few samples of this study predate the infection). Cell type and time point are not known. Each CDR3 is given without its conserved first and last residue. The order of the fields is V gene, J gene, CDR3 protein.

>TRBV20-1|TRBJ1-2
SAYPGQVYGYT
>TRBV5-1|TRBJ2-2
ASSLVSTRQGFGGELF
>TRBV7-9|TRBJ2-2
ASSLPQYTTGIPNTGELF
>TRBV27|TRBJ2-1
ASTRAGGYNEQF
>TRBV7-2|TRBJ2-3
ASSRLAISTDTQY
>TRBV7-2|TRBJ2-6
ASSLQISGANVLT
>TRBV6-6|TRBJ2-6
ASSYYGGSQDSFSGANVLT
>TRBV7-9|TRBJ1-2
ASSFPGTGVVYGYT
>TRBV3-1|TRBJ2-1
ASSPRRDNEQF
>TRBV19|TRBJ2-2
ASSIARRRKITGELF
>TRBV7-9|TRBJ2-3
ASSLSGATSTDTQY
>TRBV24-1|TRBJ1-5
ATSVSPDQPQH
>TRBV5-1|TRBJ2-7
ASSHTGEHEQY
>TRBV15|TRBJ2-1
ATSKSFISGGPYNEQF
>TRBV7-2|TRBJ1-1
ASSPNGLPEAF
>TRBV7-9|TRBJ1-1
ASRAPSGGTEAF
>TRBV9|TRBJ2-7
ASSPSQGFGEQY
>TRBV7-2|TRBJ2-3
ASSLQREAMSTDTQY
>TRBV5-1|TRBJ2-3
ASSQALGGTDTQY
>TRBV28|TRBJ2-1
ASRDGPPGYNEQF
>TRBV29-1|TRBJ2-1
SVWREYNNEQF
>TRBV4-3|TRBJ2-1
ASSQATGGHEQF
>TRBV5-1|TRBJ1-2
ASSGGRNNYGYT
>TRBV6-1|TRBJ2-5
ASQTGVETQY
>TRBV4-1|TRBJ2-5
ASSQHRGRETQY
>TRBV9|TRBJ2-2
ASSATGEGTGELF
>TRBV6-2/TRBV6-3|TRBJ2-1
ASSLRYEQF
>TRBV6-5|TRBJ1-1
ASSYGTGVYGAF
>TRBV28|TRBJ1-1
ASSLFRGVNTEAF
>TRBV5-1|TRBJ2-3
ASSLEADPTDTQY
>TRBV2|TRBJ1-2
ASSEATGGAYGYT